This section outlines one T cell receptor beta chain sequence together with its context. Its antigen is still unknown. Assay used: immunoSEQ multiplex PCR; TCRdb lists only in-frame clones, some missing. The data show fewer than 110,000 clones, around 87% seen once. CDR3 size: 17 residues. Germline CDR1 is SNHLY and CDR2 is FYNNEI. V lost 2 bases and J lost 3; bases outside the gene matches: 10. This record belongs to a study of T cell responses to AZD1222 COVID-19 vaccine. The study's findings and limits: Of the AZD1222 recipients, only 5 or 6 were seropositive at baseline.

This clonotype was obtained from an adult in good health. The rearrangement links TRBV2 to TRBJ2-7; 10 nucleotides line up with TRBD2. Sequencing was performed on peripheral blood, taken on day 0 of AZD1222 vaccination. CDR3 protein: CASSELLGLAESYEQYF. CDR3 DNA sequence: TGTGCCAGCAGTGAACTACTAGGACTAGCGGAAAGCTACGAGCAGTACTTC.